Below, 2 T cell receptor beta chains from the same sample are listed, as sequenced in a study of blood T cell repertoires in COVID-19. Some clones are missing from TCRdb's copy, which holds only in-frame ones; the method was immunoSEQ multiplex PCR. The sample contains about 220,000 clones, less than 90% of which appear only once. Sequencing was performed on PBMCs or T cells enriched from blood (not recorded which). These receptors were taken from a woman aged 40 to 55 who had recovered from COVID-19.

The genes are TRBV4-2 and TRBJ1-2; weak D call: TRBD1 (6 bases). CDR1 LGHNA and CDR2 YNFKEQ come from the germline V gene. The CDR3 has 14 residues. V was clipped by 4 bases and J by 3 bases, with 12 bases between them. CDR3 protein: CASSLEGEDYGYTF. The CDR3 bases are TGTGCCAGCAGCCTAGAGGGGGAGGACTATGGCTACACCTTC.

The chain couples TRBV6-5 to TRBJ2-7, with unresolved D. This CDR3 is built from 12 residues. Germline CDR1 MNHEY, CDR2 SVGAGI. Trimming pared 5 bases from V and 2 bases from J, leaving 7 bases between. The CDR3: CASSLLAYEQYF. Written as DNA, the CDR3 is TGTGCCAGCAGTCTTTTAGCCTACGAGCAGTACTTC.